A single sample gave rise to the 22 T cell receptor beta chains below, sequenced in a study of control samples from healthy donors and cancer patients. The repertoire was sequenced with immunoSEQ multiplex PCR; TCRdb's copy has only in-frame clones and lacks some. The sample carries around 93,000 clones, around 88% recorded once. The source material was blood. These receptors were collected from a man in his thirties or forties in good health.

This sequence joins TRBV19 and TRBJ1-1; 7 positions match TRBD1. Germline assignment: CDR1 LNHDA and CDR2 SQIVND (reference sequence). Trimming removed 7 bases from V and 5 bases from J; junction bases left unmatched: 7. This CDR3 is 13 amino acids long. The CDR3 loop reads CASTPQGWTEAFF. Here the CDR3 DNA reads TGTGCCAGTACTCCACAGGGGTGGACTGAAGCTTTCTTT.

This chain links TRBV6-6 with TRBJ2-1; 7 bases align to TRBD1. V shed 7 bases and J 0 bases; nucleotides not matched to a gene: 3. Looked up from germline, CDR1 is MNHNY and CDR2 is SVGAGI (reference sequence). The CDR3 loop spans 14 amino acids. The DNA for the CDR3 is TGTGCCAGCATGGGGACAGACTCCTACAATGAGCAGTTCTTC. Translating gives CASMGTDSYNEQFF.

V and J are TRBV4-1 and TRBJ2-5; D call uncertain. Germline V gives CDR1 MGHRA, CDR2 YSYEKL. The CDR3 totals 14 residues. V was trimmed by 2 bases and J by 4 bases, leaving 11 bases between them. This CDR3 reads CASSQPPVGETQYF. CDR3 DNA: TGCGCCAGCAGCCAACCTCCCGTGGGAGAGACCCAGTACTTC.

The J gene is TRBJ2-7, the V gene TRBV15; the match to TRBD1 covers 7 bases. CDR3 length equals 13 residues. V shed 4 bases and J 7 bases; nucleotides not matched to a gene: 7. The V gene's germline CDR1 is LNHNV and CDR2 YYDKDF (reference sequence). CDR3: CATSTRGSREQYF. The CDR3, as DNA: TGTGCCACCAGCACCAGGGGGTCGAGGGAGCAGTACTTC.

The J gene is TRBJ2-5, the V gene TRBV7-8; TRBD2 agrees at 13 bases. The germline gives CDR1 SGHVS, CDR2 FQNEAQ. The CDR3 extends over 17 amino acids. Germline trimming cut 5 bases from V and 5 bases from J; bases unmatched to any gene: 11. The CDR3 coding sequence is TGTGCCAGCAGCCGAGCTGGACTAGCGGGAGCGGTCGAGACCCAGTACTTC. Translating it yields CASSRAGLAGAVETQYF.

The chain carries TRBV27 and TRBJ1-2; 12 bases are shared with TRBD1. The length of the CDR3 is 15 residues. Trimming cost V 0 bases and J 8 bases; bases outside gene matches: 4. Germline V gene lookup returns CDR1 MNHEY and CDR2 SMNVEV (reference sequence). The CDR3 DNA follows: TGTGCCAGCAGTTTATCGGGGACAGGGGGCGCGGGCTACACCTTC. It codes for CASSLSGTGGAGYTF.

This chain's CDR3 is CATSEGAGNQPQHF. CDR3 DNA sequence: TGTGCCACCAGTGAGGGGGCTGGCAATCAGCCCCAGCATTTT. The chain uses TRBV24-1 and TRBJ1-5; maybe TRBD1 (6 bases). V lost 4 bases and J lost 2, with 8 bases in between. Germline CDR1 and CDR2: KGHDR and SFDVKD. This CDR3 is 14 amino acids long.

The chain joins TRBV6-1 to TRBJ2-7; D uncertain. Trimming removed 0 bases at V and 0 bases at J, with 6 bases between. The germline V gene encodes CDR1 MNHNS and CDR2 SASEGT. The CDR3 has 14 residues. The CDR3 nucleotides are TGTGCCAGCAGTGAAGCCATGAGCTCCTACGAGCAGTACTTC. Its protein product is CASSEAMSSYEQYF.

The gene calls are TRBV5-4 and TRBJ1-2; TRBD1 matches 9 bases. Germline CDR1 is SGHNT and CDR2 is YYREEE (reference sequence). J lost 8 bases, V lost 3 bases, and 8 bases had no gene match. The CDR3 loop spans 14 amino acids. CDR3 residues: CASSSGTGYQGYTF. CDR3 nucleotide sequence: TGTGCCAGCAGCTCCGGGACAGGGTATCAGGGCTACACCTTC.

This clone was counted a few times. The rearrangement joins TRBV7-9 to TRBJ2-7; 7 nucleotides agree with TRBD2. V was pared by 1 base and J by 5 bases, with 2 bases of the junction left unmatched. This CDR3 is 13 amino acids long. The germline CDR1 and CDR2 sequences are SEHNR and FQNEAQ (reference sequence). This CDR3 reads CASSLGTRDEQYF. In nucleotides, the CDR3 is TGTGCCAGCAGCTTAGGGACTAGGGACGAGCAGTACTTC.

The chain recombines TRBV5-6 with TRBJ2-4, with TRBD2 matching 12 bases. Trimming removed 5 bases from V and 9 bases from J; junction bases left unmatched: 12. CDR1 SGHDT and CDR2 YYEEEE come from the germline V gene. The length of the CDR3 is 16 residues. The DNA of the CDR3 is TGTGCCAGCAGTTCCAGACTAGCGGGAGTAGCAAGCATTCAGTACTTC. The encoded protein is CASSSRLAGVASIQYF.

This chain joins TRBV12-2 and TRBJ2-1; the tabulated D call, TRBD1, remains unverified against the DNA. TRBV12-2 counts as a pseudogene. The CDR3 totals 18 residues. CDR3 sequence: CASRLDFSRQGRYNEQFF. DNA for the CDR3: TGTGCAAGTCGCTTAGATTTCTCGAGACAGGGTCGGTACAATGAGCAGTTCTTC.

The CDR3 bases are TGTGCCATCAGTGAGAAGGCACCCAGCAGCTATGGCTACACCTTC. It yields the protein CAISEKAPSSYGYTF. J is TRBJ1-2 and V is TRBV10-3; no reliable D call. The CDR3 totals 15 residues. Trimming left V 2 bases short and J 4 bases short, with 14 bases between. Germline CDR1 reads ENHRY; CDR2 reads SYGVKD.

The CDR3 loop reads CASSFPGWGGELFF. CDR3 coding DNA: TGTGCCAGCAGTTTCCCGGGTTGGGGCGGGGAGCTGTTTTTT. J is TRBJ2-2 and V is TRBV28; D gene uncertain. Germline V gives CDR1 MDHEN, CDR2 SYDVKM. The V gene lost 3 bases and the J gene lost 7 bases, with 12 bases spanning the gap. This CDR3 is 14 amino acids long.

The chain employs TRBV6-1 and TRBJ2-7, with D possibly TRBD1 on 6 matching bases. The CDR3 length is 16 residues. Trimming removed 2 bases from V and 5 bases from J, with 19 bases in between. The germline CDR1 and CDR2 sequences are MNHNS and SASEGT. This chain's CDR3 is CASSESNRAVSHEQYF. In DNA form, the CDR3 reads TGTGCCAGCAGTGAATCCAACAGGGCTGTTTCACACGAGCAGTACTTC.

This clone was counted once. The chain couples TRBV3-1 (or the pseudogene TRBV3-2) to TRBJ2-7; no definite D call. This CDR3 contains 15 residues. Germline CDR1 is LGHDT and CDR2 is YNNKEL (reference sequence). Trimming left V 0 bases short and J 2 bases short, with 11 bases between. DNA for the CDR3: TGTGCCAGCAGCCAAGATAGGGCGACCCCCTACGAGCAGTACTTC. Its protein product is CASSQDRATPYEQYF.

The CDR3 here is CASKGQGDSPLHF. The CDR3 bases are TGTGCCAGTAAGGGACAGGGTGACTCACCCCTCCACTTT. The chain has TRBV19 and TRBJ1-6; TRBD1 agrees at 9 bases. The CDR3 spans 13 residues. J lost 10 bases, V lost 7 bases, and 5 bases had no gene match. Germline V CDR1 and CDR2: LNHDA, SQIVND (reference sequence).

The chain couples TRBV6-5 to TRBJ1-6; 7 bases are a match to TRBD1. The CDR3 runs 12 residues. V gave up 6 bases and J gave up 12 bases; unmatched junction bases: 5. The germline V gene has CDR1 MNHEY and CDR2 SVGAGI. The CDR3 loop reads CASRTTGVPLHF. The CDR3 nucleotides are TGTGCCAGCAGGACAACAGGGGTACCCCTCCACTTT.

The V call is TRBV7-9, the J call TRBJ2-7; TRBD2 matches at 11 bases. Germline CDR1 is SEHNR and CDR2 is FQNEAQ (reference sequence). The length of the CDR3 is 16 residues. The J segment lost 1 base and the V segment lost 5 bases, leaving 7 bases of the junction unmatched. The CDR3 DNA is TGTGCCAGCAGCCAAGGACTAGCGGGCGATTCCTACGAGCAGTACTTC. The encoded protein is CASSQGLAGDSYEQYF. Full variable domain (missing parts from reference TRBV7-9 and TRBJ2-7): DTGVSQNPRHKITKRGQNVTFRCDPISEHNRLYWYRQTLGQGPEFLTYFQNEAQLEKSRLLSDRFSAERPKGSFSTLEIQRTEQGDSAMYLCASSQGLAGDSYEQYFGPGTRLTVT.

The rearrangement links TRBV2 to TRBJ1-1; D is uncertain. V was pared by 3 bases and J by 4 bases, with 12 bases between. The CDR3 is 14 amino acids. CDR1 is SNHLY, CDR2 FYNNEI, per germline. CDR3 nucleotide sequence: TGTGCCAGCAGTGATGGGGTCCTCGGCACTGAAGCTTTCTTT. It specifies CASSDGVLGTEAFF.

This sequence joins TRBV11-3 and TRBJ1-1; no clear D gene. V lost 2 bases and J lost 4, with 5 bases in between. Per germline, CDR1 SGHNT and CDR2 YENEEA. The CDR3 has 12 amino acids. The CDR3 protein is CASSLSGTEAFF. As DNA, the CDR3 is TGTGCCAGCAGCTTAAGCGGCACTGAAGCTTTCTTT.

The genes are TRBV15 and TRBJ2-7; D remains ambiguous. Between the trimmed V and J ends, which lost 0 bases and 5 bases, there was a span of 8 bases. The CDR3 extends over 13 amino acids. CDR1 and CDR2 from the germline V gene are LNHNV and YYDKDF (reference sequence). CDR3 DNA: TGTGCCACCAGCAGAGACCCCCAGAACGAGCAGTACTTC. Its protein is CATSRDPQNEQYF.